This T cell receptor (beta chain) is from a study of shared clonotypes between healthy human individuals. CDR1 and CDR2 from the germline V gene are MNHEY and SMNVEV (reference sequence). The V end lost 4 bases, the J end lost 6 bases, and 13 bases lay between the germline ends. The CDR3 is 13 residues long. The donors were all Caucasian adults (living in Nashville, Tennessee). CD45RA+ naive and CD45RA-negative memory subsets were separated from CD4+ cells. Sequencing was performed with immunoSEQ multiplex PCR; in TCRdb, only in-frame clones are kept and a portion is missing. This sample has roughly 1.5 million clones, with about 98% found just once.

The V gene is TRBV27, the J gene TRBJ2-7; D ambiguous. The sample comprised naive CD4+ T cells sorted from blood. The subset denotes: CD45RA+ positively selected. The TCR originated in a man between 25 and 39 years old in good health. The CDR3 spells CASSSGNLGEQYF. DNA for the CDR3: TGTGCCAGCAGTTCCGGAAACCTGGGCGAGCAGTACTTC.